This TCR beta chain was sequenced during a study of identical twins. CDR1 DFQATT and CDR2 SNEGSKA come from the germline V gene (reference sequence). The CDR3 has 14 amino acids. Trimming removed 3 bases from V and 0 bases from J, with 9 bases in between. Every donor was a healthy Caucasian. A single record per CDR3 protein comes from TCRdb applying MiXCR to the 5' RACE reads. The sample has under 900,000 distinct CDR3 sequences; about 18% are singletons. For this clonotype: What it binds is not known.

Regarding the study as a whole: Diverse VJ usage suggested most zero-insertion clonotypes were not invariant T cells.

This sample also appeared in a second study, on T cells expressing NK-cell markers. That paper states: Beta-chain profiling covered CD3+CD56+NKG2C+, CD3+CD56+NKG2C- and CD3+CD56-NKG2C+ sorted subsets.

This TCR was sampled from a woman aged 18-35 years in good health. The sequenced material came from PBMCs. This chain joins TRBV20-1 and TRBJ1-3; D gene unclear. CDR3 sequence reads: CSASGVDSGNTIYF. CDR3 DNA: TGCAGTGCTAGTGGCGTAGACTCTGGAAACACCATATATTTT.